Below are 4 T cell receptor beta chains sequenced from a single sample in a study of shared clonotypes between healthy human individuals. Sequencing was performed with immunoSEQ multiplex PCR; in TCRdb, only in-frame clones are kept and a portion is missing. The data contain more than 900,000 clones, around 82% of them singletons. Sequences were obtained from memory CD4+ T cells from PBMCs. The subset was: CD45RA-negative fraction. Every receptor here comes from a man younger than 35 in good health. Some clones in this sample may be carry-over from other donors' samples.

J is TRBJ1-3 and V is TRBV6-1; 7 nucleotides line up with TRBD1. The length of the CDR3 is 17 residues. CDR1 and CDR2 from the germline V gene are MNHNS and SASEGT. With V trimmed by 4 bases and J by 1 base, 10 bases remained unmatched. The CDR3 loop is CASSVARRGLSGNTIYF. CDR3 DNA: TGTGCCAGCAGTGTGGCTCGTAGGGGGCTTTCTGGAAACACCATATATTTT.

This clone was seen more than once but under ten times. This chain links TRBV28 with TRBJ2-1, with D possibly being TRBD2 (6 bases). V gave up 4 bases and J gave up 7 bases, with 17 bases separating them. The length of the CDR3 is 15 residues. Germline V gene data show CDR1 as MDHEN and CDR2 as SYDVKM. CDR3 protein: CASSSLGGNRNEQFF. In DNA, the CDR3 is TGTGCCAGCAGTTCTTTGGGGGGAAATAGGAATGAGCAGTTCTTC. Full variable domain (missing parts from reference TRBV28 and TRBJ2-1): DVKVTQSSRYLVKRTGEKVFLECVQDMDHENMFWYRQDPGLGLRLIYFSYDVKMKEKGDIPEGYSVSREKKERFSLILESASTNQTSMYLCASSSLGGNRNEQFFGPGTRLTVL.

V is TRBV19 and J is TRBJ2-3, with 10 positions matching TRBD1. Germline CDR1 is LNHDA and CDR2 is SQIVND (reference sequence). With 9 bases clipped from V and 0 bases from J, the junction kept 9 bases outside the gene matches. CDR3 length: 16 residues. The CDR3 sequence: CASRDRGRSSTDTQYF. The CDR3, as DNA: TGTGCCAGCAGGGACAGGGGTCGATCTAGCACAGATACGCAGTATTTT.

The V call is TRBV5-1, the J call TRBJ2-3; TRBD2 matches at 10 bases. With V trimmed by 2 bases and J by 1 base, 4 bases remained unmatched. The CDR3 totals 16 residues. The V gene's germline CDR1 is SGHRS and CDR2 YFSETQ. The CDR3 DNA reads TGCGCCAGCAGCTTTGTAGCGGGAGGCCGCACAGATACGCAGTATTTT. Residues: CASSFVAGGRTDTQYF.